What follows are 18 T cell receptor beta chains derived from one specimen sequenced in a study of blood T cell repertoires in COVID-19. Assay: immunoSEQ multiplex PCR; the TCRdb copy retains only in-frame clones and omits some. The data hold roughly 100,000 clones, with under 80% observed a single time. Sequencing was carried out using peripheral blood. The source of these receptors is a woman in her 70s with acute or convalescent COVID-19.

The chain recombines TRBV28 with TRBJ1-2; D unresolved. V was clipped by 4 bases and J by 8 bases, with 11 bases between them. CDR3 size: 12 residues. In germline, CDR1 is MDHEN, CDR2 SYDVKM. CDR3 in amino acids: CASSSLWLGYTF. The DNA of the CDR3 is TGTGCCAGCAGTTCCCTTTGGCTGGGCTACACCTTC.

The chain uses TRBV7-9 and TRBJ1-4, with 8 bases that match TRBD1. This CDR3 comprises 15 residues. CDR1 is SEHNR and CDR2 is FQNEAQ in the germline V gene (reference sequence). V was clipped by 4 bases and J by 5 bases; unmatched bases: 6. CDR3 DNA sequence: TGTGCCAGCAGCTCGCGGACAGGGCCAAATGAAAAACTGTTTTTT. Translating it yields CASSSRTGPNEKLFF.

The V call is TRBV7-9, the J call TRBJ1-2; TRBD1 aligns across 9 bases. Unmatched junction bases numbered 6, after V lost 4 bases and J lost 0 bases. The CDR3 extends over 16 amino acids. Germline V gene sequence: CDR1 SEHNR, CDR2 FQNEAQ (reference sequence). CDR3 in amino acids: CASSWGTGQPNYGYTF. CDR3 bases: TGTGCCAGCAGCTGGGGGACAGGGCAACCTAACTATGGCTACACCTTC.

The genes are TRBV28 and TRBJ2-3; 7 nucleotides line up with TRBD1. Germline assignment: CDR1 MDHEN and CDR2 SYDVKM. This CDR3 has 14 amino acids. With V trimmed by 5 bases and J by 5 bases, 7 bases remained unmatched. CDR3 sequence: CASSQGVGVDTQYF. The DNA for the CDR3 is TGTGCCAGCAGTCAGGGGGTCGGGGTAGATACGCAGTATTTT.

V usage is TRBV27 and J usage is TRBJ2-6, with D unclear. Germline loops: CDR1 MNHEY, CDR2 SMNVEV (reference sequence). CDR3 size: 16 residues. The ends were cut back, 3 bases at V and 0 bases at J, with 9 bases in the middle. In DNA form, the CDR3 reads TGTGCCAGCAGTTTGGGCAGAATCTCTGGGGCCAACGTCCTGACTTTC. Protein sequence: CASSLGRISGANVLTF.

The rearrangement uses TRBV12-5 and TRBJ2-7; 7 nucleotides align to TRBD1. The V segment lost 1 base and the J segment 0 bases; nucleotides outside the gene matches: 3. The CDR3 length is 15 residues. The germline V gene encodes CDR1 LGHNT and CDR2 FRNRAP. CDR3 loop: CASGLGQGVSYEQYF. In DNA, the CDR3 is TGTGCTAGTGGTTTGGGACAGGGAGTCTCCTACGAGCAGTACTTC. The whole variable domain, filled in from reference TRBV12-5 and TRBJ2-7, reads DARVTQTPRHKVTEMGQEVTMRCQPILGHNTVFWYRQTMMQGLELLAYFRNRAPLDDSGMPKDRFSAEMPDATLATLKIQPSEPRDSAVYFCASGLGQGVSYEQYFGPGTRLTVT.

The chain recombines TRBV12-5 with TRBJ2-1, with 8 bases lining up with TRBD1. Germline lookup yields CDR1 LGHNT and CDR2 FRNRAP. V shed 5 bases and J 7 bases; nucleotides not matched to a gene: 4. The CDR3 sequence is 13 residues long. The CDR3 nucleotides read TGTGCTAGTGGTCCCCACAGGGGGAATGAGCAGTTCTTC. Amino acid sequence: CASGPHRGNEQFF. Based on the CDR3 plus reference TRBV12-5 and TRBJ2-1, the full variable domain is DARVTQTPRHKVTEMGQEVTMRCQPILGHNTVFWYRQTMMQGLELLAYFRNRAPLDDSGMPKDRFSAEMPDATLATLKIQPSEPRDSAVYFCASGPHRGNEQFFGPGTRLTVL.

This clone was observed a few times. DNA for the CDR3: TGTGCCAGCAGTGCCCAGGGTCTTAGCAATCAGCCCCAGCATTTT. Encoded protein: CASSAQGLSNQPQHF. The rearrangement links TRBV2 to TRBJ1-5, with D perhaps matching TRBD1 (5 bases). The CDR3 is made up of 15 amino acids. Per germline, CDR1 SNHLY and CDR2 FYNNEI. V lost 4 bases and J lost 0, with 10 bases in between. The variable domain in full, with the rest retrieved from reference TRBV2 and TRBJ1-5, is EPEVTQTPSHQVTQMGQEVILRCVPISNHLYFYWYRQILGQKVEFLVSFYNNEISEKSEIFDDQFSVERPDGSNFTLKIRSTKLEDSAMYFCASSAQGLSNQPQHFGDGTRLSIL.

A few counts support this clone. Additional DNA sequences in this sample encode the identical CDR3. This chain uses TRBV2 with TRBJ2-2, with 7 bases that match TRBD1. The CDR3 is 14 amino acids. Germline trimming cut 4 bases from V and 1 base from J; bases unmatched to any gene: 0. Germline CDR1 reads SNHLY; CDR2 reads FYNNEI. The CDR3, as DNA: TGTGCCAGCAGTGGGACAGGGAACACCGGGGAGCTGTTTTTT. It codes for CASSGTGNTGELFF.

CDR3 loop: CASGTSGRDTQYF. Here the CDR3 DNA reads TGTGCCAGTGGGACTAGCGGGCGAGATACGCAGTATTTT. This chain connects TRBV28 to TRBJ2-3; 12 bases map to TRBD2. Unmatched junction bases numbered 3, after V lost 9 bases and J lost 5 bases. Germline values: CDR1 MDHEN, CDR2 SYDVKM. The length of the CDR3 is 13 residues. The variable domain in full, completed from reference TRBV28 and TRBJ2-3, reads DVKVTQSSRYLVKRTGEKVFLECVQDMDHENMFWYRQDPGLGLRLIYFSYDVKMKEKGDIPEGYSVSREKKERFSLILESASTNQTSMYLCASGTSGRDTQYFGPGTRLTVL.

This rearrangement joins TRBV28 to TRBJ1-2; D is unclear. The CDR3 is 13 amino acids. Germline lookup yields CDR1 MDHEN and CDR2 SYDVKM. The ends were cut back, 7 bases at V and 8 bases at J, with 17 bases in the middle. In DNA form, the CDR3 reads TGTGCCAGCACCCAAATTCGGGAATGGGGCTACACCTTC. Translating it yields CASTQIREWGYTF.

The chain employs TRBV4-1 and TRBJ2-1, with 14 bases matching TRBD2. After removal of 5 bases from V and 0 bases from J, the junction contained 12 bases not matched to a gene. The CDR3 is made up of 20 amino acids. The germline CDR1 and CDR2 sequences are MGHRA and YSYEKL. The CDR3 nucleotides read TGCGCCAGCAGCACACCGGGACTAGCGGGGGAGATGAACTCCTACAATGAGCAGTTCTTC. Its protein product is CASSTPGLAGEMNSYNEQFF.

In DNA, the CDR3 is TGTGCCAGCATAGGTCCCAGGGAGACCCAGTACTTC. This sequence encodes CASIGPRETQYF. The chain joins TRBV5-4 to TRBJ2-5; D call uncertain. The V and J ends lost 6 bases and 5 bases respectively, with 11 bases between them. The germline V gene encodes CDR1 SGHNT and CDR2 YYREEE (reference sequence). This CDR3 comprises 12 residues.

This chain links TRBV18 with TRBJ1-3, with D possibly TRBD1 on 6 matching bases. The CDR3 consists of 17 residues. Trimming cost V 3 bases and J 0 bases, with 15 bases left between them. The germline V gene encodes CDR1 KGHSH and CDR2 LQKENI. The CDR3 region has the DNA TGTGCCAGCTCACCCCGGGGGGCGCAGGCCTCTGGAAACACCATATATTTT. Its protein product is CASSPRGAQASGNTIYF.

The chain links TRBV5-1 to TRBJ1-1, with D unclear. The length of the CDR3 is 14 residues. Between the trimmed V and J ends, which lost 5 bases and 5 bases, there was a span of 16 bases. Germline lookup yields CDR1 SGHRS and CDR2 YFSETQ. CDR3 residues: CASRFQAFETEAFF. CDR3 bases: TGCGCCAGCAGGTTCCAGGCCTTTGAAACTGAAGCTTTCTTT. The full variable domain, in which reference TRBV5-1 and TRBJ1-1 provide the parts outside the CDR3, is KAGVTQTPRYLIKTRGQQVTLSCSPISGHRSVSWYQQTPGQGLQFLFEYFSETQRNKGNFPGRFSGRQFSNSRSEMNVSTLELGDSALYLCASRFQAFETEAFFGQGTRLTVV.

The genes are TRBV6-5 and TRBJ2-3; the match to TRBD1 covers 7 bases. This CDR3 spans 14 amino acids. Germline CDR1 and CDR2: MNHEY and SVGAGI. V gave up 4 bases and J gave up 1 base; unmatched junction bases: 2. CDR3 sequence (DNA): TGTGCCAGCAGTTTGGACAGGCGCACAGATACGCAGTATTTT. Protein: CASSLDRRTDTQYF.

The chain uses TRBV7-2 and TRBJ2-3, with D uncertain. The CDR3 is 13 amino acids. Germline V gene sequence: CDR1 SGHTA, CDR2 FQGNSA. With 3 bases removed from V and 1 base from J, the gap between germline ends came to 5 bases. DNA of the CDR3: TGTGCCAGCAGCTTTCCGGGCACAGATACGCAGTATTTT. Translating gives CASSFPGTDTQYF.

The chain uses TRBV24-1 and TRBJ1-5; 7 bases match TRBD1. J lost 6 bases, V lost 2 bases, and 12 bases had no gene match. Germline lookup yields CDR1 KGHDR and CDR2 SFDVKD. This CDR3 is built from 17 residues. Here the CDR3 DNA reads TGTGCCACCAGTGATTCCGGTGGGGCAGGGGGTCCTCAGCCCCAGCATTTT. It translates to CATSDSGGAGGPQPQHF.